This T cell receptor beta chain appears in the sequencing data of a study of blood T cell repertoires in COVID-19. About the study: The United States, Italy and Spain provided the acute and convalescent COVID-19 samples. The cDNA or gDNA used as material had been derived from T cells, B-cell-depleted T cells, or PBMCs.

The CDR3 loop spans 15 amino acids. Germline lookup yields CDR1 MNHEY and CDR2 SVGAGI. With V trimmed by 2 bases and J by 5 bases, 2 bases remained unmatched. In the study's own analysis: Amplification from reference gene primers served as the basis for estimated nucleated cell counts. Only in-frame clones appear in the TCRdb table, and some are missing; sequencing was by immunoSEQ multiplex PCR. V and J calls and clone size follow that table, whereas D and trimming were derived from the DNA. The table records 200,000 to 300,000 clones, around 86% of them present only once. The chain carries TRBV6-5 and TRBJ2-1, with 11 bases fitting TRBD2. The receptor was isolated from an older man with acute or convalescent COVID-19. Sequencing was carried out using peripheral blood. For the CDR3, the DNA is TGTGCCAGCAGTTACCGGGGACTAGCGGACAATGAGCAGTTCTTC. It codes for CASSYRGLADNEQFF.